In its sample, the clone carrying this TCR beta chain was seen a few times. The TCR beta CDR3 regions underwent amplification using RNA transcripts as the source. During a first-round RT-PCR of the TCR CDR3, the HTBI primer set was used. MiXCR, applied by TCRdb to the multiplex PCR reads, yields one record per CDR3 protein. The sample holds fewer than 450,000 distinct CDR3 sequences, roughly 15% seen once. The source of the PBMCs was 8.5 to 10 ml of fresh peripheral blood. The sample originates from a study of T cells in Graves' hyperthyroidism and ophthalmopathy. This CDR3 region has 15 residues. Trimming cost V 7 bases and J 5 bases, with 20 bases left between them.

The chain combines TRBV12-3 or TRBV12-4 with TRBJ1-2, with D unclear. This sequence originates from a woman aged 55-69 years with Graves' ophthalmopathy. The sample comprised blood. CDR3 amino acids: CASTPPSARGYGYTF. For the CDR3, the DNA is TGTGCCAGCACCCCGCCCAGCGCGCGAGGATATGGCTACACCTTC.